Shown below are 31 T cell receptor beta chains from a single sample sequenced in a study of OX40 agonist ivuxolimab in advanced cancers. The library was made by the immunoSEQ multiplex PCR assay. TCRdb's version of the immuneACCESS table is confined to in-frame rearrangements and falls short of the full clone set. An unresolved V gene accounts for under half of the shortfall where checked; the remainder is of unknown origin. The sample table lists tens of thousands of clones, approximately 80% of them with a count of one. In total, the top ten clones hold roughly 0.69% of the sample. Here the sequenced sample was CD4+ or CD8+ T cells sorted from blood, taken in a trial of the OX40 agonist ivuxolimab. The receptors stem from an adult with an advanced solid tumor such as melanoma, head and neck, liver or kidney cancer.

DNA of the CDR3: TGTGCCAGCAGGCATAACACAAACTCCTACAATGAGCAGTTCTTC. Protein sequence: CASRHNTNSYNEQFF. J is TRBJ2-1 and V is TRBV6-1; no reliable D call. The CDR3 spans 15 residues. Germline V lookup: CDR1 MNHNS, CDR2 SASEGT. V lost 6 bases to trimming and J lost 0 bases, with 12 bases between them.

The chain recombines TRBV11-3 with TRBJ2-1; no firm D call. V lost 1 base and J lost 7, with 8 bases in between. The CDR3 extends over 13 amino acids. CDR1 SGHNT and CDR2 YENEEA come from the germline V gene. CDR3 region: CASSLGFVNEQFF. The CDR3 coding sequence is TGTGCCAGCAGCTTAGGGTTTGTGAATGAGCAGTTCTTC.

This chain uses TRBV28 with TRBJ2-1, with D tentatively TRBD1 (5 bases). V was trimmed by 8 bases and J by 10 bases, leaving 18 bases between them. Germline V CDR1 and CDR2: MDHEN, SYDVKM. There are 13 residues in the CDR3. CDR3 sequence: CASRTGHLQEQFF. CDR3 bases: TGTGCCAGCCGTACAGGTCACTTACAAGAGCAGTTCTTC.

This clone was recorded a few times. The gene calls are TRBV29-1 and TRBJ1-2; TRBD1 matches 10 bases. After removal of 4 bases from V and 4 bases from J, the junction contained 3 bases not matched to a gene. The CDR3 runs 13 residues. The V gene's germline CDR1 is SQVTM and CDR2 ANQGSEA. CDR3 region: CSVGDRGVYGYTF. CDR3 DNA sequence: TGCAGCGTTGGGGACAGGGGAGTCTATGGCTACACCTTC. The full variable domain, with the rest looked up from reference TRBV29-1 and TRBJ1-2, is SAVISQKPSRDICQRGTSLTIQCQVDSQVTMMFWYRQQPGQSLTLIATANQGSEATYESGFVIDKFPISRPNLTFSTLTVSNMSPEDSSIYLCSVGDRGVYGYTFGSGTRLTVV.

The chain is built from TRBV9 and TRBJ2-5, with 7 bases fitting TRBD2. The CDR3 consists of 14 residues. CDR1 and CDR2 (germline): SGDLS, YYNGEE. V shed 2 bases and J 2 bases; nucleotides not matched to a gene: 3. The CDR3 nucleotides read TGTGCCAGCAGCGTCGGCGGGGGACAAGAGACCCAGTACTTC. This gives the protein CASSVGGGQETQYF.

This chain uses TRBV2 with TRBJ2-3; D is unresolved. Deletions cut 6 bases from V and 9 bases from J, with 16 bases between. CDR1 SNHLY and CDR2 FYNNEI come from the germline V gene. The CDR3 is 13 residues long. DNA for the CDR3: TGTGCCAGCAGGACGGTGGGCTCCGAGACGCAGTATTTT. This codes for CASRTVGSETQYF.

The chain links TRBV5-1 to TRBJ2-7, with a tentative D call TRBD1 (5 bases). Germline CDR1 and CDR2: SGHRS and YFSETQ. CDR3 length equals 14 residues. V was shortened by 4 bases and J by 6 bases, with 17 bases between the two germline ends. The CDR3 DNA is TGCGCCAGCAGCCTTGACAGTGTGGGCCCCGAGCAGTACTTC. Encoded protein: CASSLDSVGPEQYF.

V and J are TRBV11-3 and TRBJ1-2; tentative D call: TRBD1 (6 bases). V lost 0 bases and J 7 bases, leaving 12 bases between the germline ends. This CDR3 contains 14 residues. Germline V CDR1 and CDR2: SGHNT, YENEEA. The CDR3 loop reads CASSLDPTGTGYTF. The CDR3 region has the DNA TGTGCCAGCAGCTTAGATCCTACAGGGACTGGCTACACCTTC. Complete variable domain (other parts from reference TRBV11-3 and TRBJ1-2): EAGVVQSPRYKIIEKKQPVAFWCNPISGHNTLYWYLQNLGQGPELLIRYENEEAVDDSQLPKDRFSAERLKGVDSTLKIQPAELGDSAVYLCASSLDPTGTGYTFGSGTRLTVV.

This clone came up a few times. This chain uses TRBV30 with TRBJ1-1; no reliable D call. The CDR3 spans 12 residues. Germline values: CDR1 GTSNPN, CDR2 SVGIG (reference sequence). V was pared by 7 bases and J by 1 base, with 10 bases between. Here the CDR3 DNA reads TGTGCCTCAGGACGGAAGAACACTGAAGCTTTCTTT. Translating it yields CASGRKNTEAFF. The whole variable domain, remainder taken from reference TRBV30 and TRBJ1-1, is SQTIHQWPATLVQPVGSPLSLECTVEGTSNPNLYWYRQAAGRGLQLLFYSVGIGQISSEVPQNLSASRPQDRQFILSSKKLLLSDSGFYLCASGRKNTEAFFGQGTRLTVV.

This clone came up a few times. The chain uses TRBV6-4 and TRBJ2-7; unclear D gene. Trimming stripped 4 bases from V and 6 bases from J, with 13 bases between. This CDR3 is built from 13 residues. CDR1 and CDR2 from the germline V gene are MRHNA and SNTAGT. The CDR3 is CASSAESRSEQYF. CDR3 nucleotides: TGTGCCAGCAGTGCGGAATCGAGGAGCGAGCAGTACTTC.

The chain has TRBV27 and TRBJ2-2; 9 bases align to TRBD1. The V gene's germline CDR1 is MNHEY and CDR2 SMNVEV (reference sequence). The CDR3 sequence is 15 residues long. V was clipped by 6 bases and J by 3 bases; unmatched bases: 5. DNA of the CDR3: TGTGCCAGCAGAGGACAGGGGTCGTACACCGGGGAGCTGTTTTTT. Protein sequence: CASRGQGSYTGELFF.

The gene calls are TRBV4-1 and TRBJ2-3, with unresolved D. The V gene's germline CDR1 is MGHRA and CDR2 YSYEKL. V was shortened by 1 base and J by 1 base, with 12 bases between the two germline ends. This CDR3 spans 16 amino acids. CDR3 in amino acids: CASSQGAARGTDTQYF. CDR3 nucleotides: TGCGCCAGCAGCCAAGGGGCAGCAAGGGGCACAGATACGCAGTATTTT.

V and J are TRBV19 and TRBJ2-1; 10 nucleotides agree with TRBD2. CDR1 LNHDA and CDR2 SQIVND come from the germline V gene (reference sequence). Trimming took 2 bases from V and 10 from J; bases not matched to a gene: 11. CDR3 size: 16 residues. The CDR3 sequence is CASSIIASGGPEEQFF. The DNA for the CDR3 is TGTGCCAGTAGTATAATCGCTAGCGGGGGACCCGAGGAGCAGTTCTTC. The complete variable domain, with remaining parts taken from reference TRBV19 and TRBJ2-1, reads DGGITQSPKYLFRKEGQNVTLSCEQNLNHDAMYWYRQDPGQGLRLIYYSQIVNDFQKGDIAEGYSVSREKKESFPLTVTSAQKNPTAFYLCASSIIASGGPEEQFFGPGTRLTVL.

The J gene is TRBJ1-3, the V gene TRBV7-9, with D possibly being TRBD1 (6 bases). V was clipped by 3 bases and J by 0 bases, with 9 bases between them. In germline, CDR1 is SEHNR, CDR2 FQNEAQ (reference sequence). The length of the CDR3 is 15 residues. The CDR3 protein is CASSLVGGSGNTIYF. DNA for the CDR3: TGTGCCAGCAGCTTGGTAGGGGGCTCTGGAAACACCATATATTTT.

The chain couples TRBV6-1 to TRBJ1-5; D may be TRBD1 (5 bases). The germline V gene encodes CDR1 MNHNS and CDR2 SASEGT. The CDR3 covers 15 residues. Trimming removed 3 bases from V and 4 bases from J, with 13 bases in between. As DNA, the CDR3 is TGTGCCAGCAGTGATAGGTTTGGGGGGAATCAGCCCCAGCATTTT. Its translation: CASSDRFGGNQPQHF.

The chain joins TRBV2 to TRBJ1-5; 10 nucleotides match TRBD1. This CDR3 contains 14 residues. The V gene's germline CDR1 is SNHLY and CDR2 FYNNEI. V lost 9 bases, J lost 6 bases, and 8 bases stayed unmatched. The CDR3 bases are TGTGCCAGTAGGGACAGGGGCATAACTCAGCCCCAGCATTTT. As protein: CASRDRGITQPQHF. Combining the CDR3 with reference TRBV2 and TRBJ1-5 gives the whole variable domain EPEVTQTPSHQVTQMGQEVILRCVPISNHLYFYWYRQILGQKVEFLVSFYNNEISEKSEIFDDQFSVERPDGSNFTLKIRSTKLEDSAMYFCASRDRGITQPQHFGDGTRLSIL.

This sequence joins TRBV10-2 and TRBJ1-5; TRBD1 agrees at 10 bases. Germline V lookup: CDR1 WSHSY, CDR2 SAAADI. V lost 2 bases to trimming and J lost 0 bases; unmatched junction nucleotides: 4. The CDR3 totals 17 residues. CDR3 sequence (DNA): TGCGCCAGCAGTGAGCGGACAGGGGGGAGTAGCAATCAGCCCCAGCATTTT. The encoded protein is CASSERTGGSSNQPQHF.

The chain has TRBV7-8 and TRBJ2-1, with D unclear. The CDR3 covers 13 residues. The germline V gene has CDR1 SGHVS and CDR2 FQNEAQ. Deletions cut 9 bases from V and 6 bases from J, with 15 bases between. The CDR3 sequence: CASRAMPGNEQFF. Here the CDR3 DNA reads TGTGCCAGTAGGGCCATGCCGGGCAATGAGCAGTTCTTC.

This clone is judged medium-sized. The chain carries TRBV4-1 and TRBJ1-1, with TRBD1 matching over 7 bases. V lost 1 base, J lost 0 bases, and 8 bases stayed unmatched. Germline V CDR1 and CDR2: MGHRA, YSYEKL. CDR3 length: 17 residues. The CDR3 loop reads CASSQVLTGALNTEAFF. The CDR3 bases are TGCGCCAGCAGCCAAGTACTCACAGGGGCTTTGAACACTGAAGCTTTCTTT.

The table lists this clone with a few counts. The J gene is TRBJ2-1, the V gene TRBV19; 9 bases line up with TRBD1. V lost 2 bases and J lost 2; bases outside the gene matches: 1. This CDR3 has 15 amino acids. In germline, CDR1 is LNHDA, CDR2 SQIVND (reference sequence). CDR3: CASSIRQGAYNEQFF. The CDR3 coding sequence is TGTGCCAGTAGTATAAGACAGGGGGCCTACAATGAGCAGTTCTTC.

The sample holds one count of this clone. CDR3 protein: CASSSLGGETQYF. As DNA, the CDR3 is TGCGCCAGCAGCTCCTTAGGAGGAGAGACCCAGTACTTC. The chain is built from TRBV5-1 and TRBJ2-5; D may be TRBD2 (5 bases). Germline V gives CDR1 SGHRS, CDR2 YFSETQ. V was shortened by 3 bases and J by 4 bases, with 10 bases between the two germline ends. This CDR3 contains 13 residues.

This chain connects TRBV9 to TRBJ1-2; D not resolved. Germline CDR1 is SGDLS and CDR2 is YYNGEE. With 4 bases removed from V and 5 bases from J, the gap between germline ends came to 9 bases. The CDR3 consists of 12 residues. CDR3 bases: TGTGCCAGCAGCTCCCAAGGTTATGGCTACACCTTC. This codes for CASSSQGYGYTF.

CDR3 DNA: TGTGCCAGCAATCCAGATACCATGAGCGAGCAGTACTTC. This codes for CASNPDTMSEQYF. This chain joins TRBV5-5 and TRBJ2-7; D uncertain. V was cut by 6 bases and J by 6 bases, with 16 bases left in between. The CDR3 is 13 amino acids. CDR1 SGHKS and CDR2 YYEKEE come from the germline V gene (reference sequence).

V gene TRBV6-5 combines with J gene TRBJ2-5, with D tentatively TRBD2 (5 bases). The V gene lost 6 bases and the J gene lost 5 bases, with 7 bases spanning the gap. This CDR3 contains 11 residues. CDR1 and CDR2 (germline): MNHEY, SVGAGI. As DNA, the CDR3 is TGTGCCAGCAGGAGCGGCGAGACCCAGTACTTC. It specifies CASRSGETQYF.

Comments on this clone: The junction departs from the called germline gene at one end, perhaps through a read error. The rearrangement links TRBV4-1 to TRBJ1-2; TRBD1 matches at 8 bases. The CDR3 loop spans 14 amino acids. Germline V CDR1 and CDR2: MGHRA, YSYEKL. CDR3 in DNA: TGCACCAGCAGCCAAGATCAGGGGGCTAGTGGCTACACCTTC. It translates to CTSSQDQGASGYTF.

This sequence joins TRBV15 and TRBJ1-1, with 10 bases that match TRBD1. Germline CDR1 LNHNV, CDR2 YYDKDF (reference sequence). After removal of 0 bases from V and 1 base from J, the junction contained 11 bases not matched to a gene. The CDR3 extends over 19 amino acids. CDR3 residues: CATSRDERDRGAKNTEAFF. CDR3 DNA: TGTGCCACCAGCAGAGATGAAAGGGACAGGGGCGCCAAGAACACTGAAGCTTTCTTT.

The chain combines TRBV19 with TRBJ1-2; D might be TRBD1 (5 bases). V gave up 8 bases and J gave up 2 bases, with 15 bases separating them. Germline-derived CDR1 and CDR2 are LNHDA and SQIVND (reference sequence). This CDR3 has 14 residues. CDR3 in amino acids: CASSQGGRNYGYTF. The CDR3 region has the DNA TGTGCCAGTTCCCAGGGAGGGCGCAACTATGGCTACACCTTC.

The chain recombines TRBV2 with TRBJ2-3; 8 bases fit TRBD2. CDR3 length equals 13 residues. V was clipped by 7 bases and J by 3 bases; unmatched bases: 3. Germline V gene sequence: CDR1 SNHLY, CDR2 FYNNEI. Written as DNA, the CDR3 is TGTGCCAGCATTTCGGGGGGGACAGATACGCAGTATTTT. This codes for CASISGGTDTQYF.

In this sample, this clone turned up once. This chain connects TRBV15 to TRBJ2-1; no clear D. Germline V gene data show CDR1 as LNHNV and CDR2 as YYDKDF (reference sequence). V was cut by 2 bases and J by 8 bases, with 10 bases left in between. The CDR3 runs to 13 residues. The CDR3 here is CATSRYGLDEQFF. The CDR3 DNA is TGTGCCACCAGCAGATACGGCCTGGATGAGCAGTTCTTC.

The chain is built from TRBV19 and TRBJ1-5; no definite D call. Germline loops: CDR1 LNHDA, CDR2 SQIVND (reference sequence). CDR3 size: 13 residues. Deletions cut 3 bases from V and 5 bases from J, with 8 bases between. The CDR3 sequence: CASSMPGDQPQHF. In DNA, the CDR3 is TGTGCCAGTAGTATGCCCGGGGATCAGCCCCAGCATTTT.

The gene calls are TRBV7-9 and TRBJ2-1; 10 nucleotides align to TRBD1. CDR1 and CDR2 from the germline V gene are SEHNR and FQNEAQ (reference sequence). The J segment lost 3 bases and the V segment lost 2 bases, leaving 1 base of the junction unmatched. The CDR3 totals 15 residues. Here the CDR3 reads CASSLRDRGYNEQFF. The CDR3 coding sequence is TGTGCCAGCAGCTTAAGGGACAGGGGCTACAATGAGCAGTTCTTC.